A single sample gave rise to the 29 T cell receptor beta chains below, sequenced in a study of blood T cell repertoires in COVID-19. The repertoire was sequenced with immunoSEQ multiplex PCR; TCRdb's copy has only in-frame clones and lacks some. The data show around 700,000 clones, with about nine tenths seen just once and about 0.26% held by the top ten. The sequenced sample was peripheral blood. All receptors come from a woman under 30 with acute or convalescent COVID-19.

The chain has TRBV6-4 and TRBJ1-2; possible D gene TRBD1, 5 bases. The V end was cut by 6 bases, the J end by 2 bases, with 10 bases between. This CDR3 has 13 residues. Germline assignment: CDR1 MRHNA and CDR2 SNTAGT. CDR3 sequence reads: CASSPGPNYGYTF. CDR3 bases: TGTGCCAGCAGCCCAGGGCCCAACTATGGCTACACCTTC.

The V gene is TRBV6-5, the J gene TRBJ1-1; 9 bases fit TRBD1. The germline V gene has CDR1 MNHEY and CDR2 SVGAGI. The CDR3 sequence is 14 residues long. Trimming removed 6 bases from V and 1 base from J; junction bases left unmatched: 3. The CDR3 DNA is TGTGCCAGCAGGCTGGACAGGGGGAACACTGAAGCTTTCTTT. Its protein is CASRLDRGNTEAFF.

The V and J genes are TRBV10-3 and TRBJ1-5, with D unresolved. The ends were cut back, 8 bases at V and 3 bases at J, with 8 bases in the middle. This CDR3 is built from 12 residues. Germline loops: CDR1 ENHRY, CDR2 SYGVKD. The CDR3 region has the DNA TGTGCCATCGGGCAGAACAATCAGCCCCAGCATTTT. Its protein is CAIGQNNQPQHF.

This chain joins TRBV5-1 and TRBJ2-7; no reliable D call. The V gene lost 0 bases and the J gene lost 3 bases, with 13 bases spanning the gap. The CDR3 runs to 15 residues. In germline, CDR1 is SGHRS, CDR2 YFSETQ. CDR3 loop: CASSLEPTTDYEQYF. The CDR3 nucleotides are TGCGCCAGCAGCTTGGAACCAACCACAGACTACGAGCAGTACTTC.

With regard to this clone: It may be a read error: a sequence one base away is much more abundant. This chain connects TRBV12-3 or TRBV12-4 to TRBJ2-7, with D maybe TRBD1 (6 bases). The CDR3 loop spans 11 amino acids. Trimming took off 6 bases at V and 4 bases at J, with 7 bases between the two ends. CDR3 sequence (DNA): TGTGCCAGCAGACAGGGATACGAGCAGTACTTC. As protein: CASRQGYEQYF.

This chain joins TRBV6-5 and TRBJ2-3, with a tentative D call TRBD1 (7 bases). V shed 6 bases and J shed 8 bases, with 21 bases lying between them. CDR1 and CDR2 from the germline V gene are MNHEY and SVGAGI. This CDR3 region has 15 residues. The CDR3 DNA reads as TGTGCCAGCAGCCAGGGGGGACTCCAACTCGGTACGCAGTATTTT. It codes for CASSQGGLQLGTQYF.

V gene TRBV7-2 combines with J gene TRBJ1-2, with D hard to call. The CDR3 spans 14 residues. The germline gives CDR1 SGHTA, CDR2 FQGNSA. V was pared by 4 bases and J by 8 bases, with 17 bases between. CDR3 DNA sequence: TGTGCCAGCAGCTCTACCCCCGCGTGGTCCGGCTACACCTTC. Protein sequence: CASSSTPAWSGYTF.

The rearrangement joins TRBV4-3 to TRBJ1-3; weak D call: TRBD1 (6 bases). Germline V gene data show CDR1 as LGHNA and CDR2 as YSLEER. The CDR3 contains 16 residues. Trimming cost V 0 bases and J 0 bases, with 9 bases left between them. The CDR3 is CASSQERGFSGNTIYF. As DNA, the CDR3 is TGCGCCAGCAGCCAAGAGAGGGGGTTCTCTGGAAACACCATATATTTT.

CDR3 region: CATTDRRREKLFF. The CDR3 coding sequence is TGTGCCACTACCGACAGGAGGCGAGAAAAACTGTTTTTT. The chain is built from TRBV19 and TRBJ1-4; maybe TRBD1 (6 bases). Germline V gene sequence: CDR1 LNHDA, CDR2 SQIVND (reference sequence). This CDR3 is 13 amino acids long. Deletions cut 10 bases from V and 8 bases from J, with 17 bases between.

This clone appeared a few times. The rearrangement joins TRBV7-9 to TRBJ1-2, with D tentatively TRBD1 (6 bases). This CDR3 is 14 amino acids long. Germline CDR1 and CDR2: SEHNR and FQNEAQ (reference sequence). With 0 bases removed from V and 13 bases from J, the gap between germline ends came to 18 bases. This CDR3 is CASSLAVRGAPCTF. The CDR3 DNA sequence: TGTGCCAGCAGCTTAGCGGTCAGGGGTGCCCCCTGCACCTTC.

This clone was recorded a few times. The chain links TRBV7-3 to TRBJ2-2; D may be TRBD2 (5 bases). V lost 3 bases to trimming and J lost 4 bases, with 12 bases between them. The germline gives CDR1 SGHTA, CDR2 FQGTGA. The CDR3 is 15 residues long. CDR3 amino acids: CASSLRVGTTGELFF. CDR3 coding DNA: TGTGCCAGCAGCTTGAGGGTGGGAACCACCGGGGAGCTGTTTTTT. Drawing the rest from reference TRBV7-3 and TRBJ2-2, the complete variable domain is GAGVSQTPSNKVTEKGKYVELRCDPISGHTALYWYRQSLGQGPEFLIYFQGTGAADDSGLPNDRFFAVRPEGSVSTLKIQRTERGDSAVYLCASSLRVGTTGELFFGEGSRLTVL.

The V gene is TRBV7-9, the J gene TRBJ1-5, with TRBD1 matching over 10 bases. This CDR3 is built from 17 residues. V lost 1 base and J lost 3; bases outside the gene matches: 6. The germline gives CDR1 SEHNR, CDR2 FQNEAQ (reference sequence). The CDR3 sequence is CASSLVGGQGVNQPQHF. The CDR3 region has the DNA TGTGCCAGCAGCTTAGTAGGCGGACAGGGGGTCAATCAGCCCCAGCATTTT.

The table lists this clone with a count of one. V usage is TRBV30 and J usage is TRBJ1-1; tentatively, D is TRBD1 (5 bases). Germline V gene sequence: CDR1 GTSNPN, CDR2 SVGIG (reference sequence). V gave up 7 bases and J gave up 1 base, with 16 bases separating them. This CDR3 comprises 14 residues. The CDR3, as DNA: TGTGCCTCCGACAGAAACTTTCAGAACACTGAAGCTTTCTTT. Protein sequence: CASDRNFQNTEAFF. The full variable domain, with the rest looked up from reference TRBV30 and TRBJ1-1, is SQTIHQWPATLVQPVGSPLSLECTVEGTSNPNLYWYRQAAGRGLQLLFYSVGIGQISSEVPQNLSASRPQDRQFILSSKKLLLSDSGFYLCASDRNFQNTEAFFGQGTRLTVV.

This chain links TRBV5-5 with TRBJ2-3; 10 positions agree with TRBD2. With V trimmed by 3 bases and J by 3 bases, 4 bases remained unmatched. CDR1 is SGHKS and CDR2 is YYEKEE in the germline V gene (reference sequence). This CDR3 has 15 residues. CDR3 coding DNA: TGTGCCAGCAGCTCCGGGGGACTAGCGACAGATACGCAGTATTTT. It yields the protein CASSSGGLATDTQYF.

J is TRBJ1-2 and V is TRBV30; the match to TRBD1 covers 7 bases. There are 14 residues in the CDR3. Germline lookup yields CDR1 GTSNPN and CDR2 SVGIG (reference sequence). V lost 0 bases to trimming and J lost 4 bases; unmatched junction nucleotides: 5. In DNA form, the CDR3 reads TGTGCCTGGAGTGTAAGACAGGGACCCTATGGCTACACCTTC. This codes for CAWSVRQGPYGYTF.

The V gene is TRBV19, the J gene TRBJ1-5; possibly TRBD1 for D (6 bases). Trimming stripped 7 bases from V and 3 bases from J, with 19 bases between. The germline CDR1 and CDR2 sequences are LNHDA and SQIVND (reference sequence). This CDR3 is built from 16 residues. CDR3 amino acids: CASTLSRDTINQPQHF. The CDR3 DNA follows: TGTGCCAGTACTCTCAGCCGGGACACTATCAATCAGCCCCAGCATTTT.

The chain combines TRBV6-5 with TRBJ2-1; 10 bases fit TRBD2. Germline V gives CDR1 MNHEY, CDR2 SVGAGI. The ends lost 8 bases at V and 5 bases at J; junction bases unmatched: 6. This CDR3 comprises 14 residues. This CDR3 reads CASAASGGHNEQFF. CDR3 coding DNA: TGTGCCAGCGCCGCTAGCGGGGGCCACAATGAGCAGTTCTTC.

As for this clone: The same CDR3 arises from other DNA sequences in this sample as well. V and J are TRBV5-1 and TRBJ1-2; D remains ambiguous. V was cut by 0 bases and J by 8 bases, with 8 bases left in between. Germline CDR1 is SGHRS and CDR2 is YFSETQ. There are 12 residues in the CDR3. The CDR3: CASSLEGGGYTF. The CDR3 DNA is TGCGCCAGCAGCTTGGAAGGAGGAGGCTACACCTTC.

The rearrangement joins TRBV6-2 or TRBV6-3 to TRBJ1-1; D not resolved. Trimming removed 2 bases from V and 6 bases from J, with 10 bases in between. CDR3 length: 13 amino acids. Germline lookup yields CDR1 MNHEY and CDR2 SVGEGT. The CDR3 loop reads CASSYGQYAEAFF. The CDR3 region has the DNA TGTGCCAGCAGTTACGGTCAGTACGCTGAAGCTTTCTTT.

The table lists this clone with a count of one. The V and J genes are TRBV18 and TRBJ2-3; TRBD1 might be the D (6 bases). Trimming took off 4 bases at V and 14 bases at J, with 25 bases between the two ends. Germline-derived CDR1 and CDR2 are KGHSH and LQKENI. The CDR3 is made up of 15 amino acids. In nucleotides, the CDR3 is TGTGCCAGCTCACTTACCGACAGGCAGACTTCTGAGGGGTATTTT. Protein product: CASSLTDRQTSEGYF.

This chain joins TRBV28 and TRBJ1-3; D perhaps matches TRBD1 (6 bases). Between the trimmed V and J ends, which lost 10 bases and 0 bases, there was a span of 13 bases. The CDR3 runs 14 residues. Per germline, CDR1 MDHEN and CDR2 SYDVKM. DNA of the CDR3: TGTGCCACCGCGACAGGCCTCTCTGGAAACACCATATATTTT. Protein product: CATATGLSGNTIYF.

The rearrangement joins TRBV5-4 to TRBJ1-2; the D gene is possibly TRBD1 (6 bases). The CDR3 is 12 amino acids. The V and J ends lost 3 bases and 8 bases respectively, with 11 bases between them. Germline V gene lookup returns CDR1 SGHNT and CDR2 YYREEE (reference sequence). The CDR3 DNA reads TGTGCCAGCAGCTCCAACAGGGTCGGCTACACCTTC. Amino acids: CASSSNRVGYTF.

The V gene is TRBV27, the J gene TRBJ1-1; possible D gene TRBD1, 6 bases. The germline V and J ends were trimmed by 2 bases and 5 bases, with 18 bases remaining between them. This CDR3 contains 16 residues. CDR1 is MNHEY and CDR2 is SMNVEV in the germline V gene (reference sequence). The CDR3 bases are TGTGCCAGCAGTTTACCGGGGACAACTAAAGGAACTGAAGCTTTCTTT. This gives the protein CASSLPGTTKGTEAFF.

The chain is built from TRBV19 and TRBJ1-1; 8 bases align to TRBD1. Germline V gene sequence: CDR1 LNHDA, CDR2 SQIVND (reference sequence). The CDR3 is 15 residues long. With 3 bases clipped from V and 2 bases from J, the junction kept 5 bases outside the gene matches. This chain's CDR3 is CASSIGTGYNTEAFF. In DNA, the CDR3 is TGTGCCAGTAGTATCGGGACAGGCTATAACACTGAAGCTTTCTTT.

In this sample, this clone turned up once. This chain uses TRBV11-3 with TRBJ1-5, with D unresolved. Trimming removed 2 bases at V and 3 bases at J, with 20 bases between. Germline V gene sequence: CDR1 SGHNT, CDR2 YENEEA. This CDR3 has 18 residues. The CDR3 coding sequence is TGTGCCAGCAGCTTACCAGGTACCAACTTAACCCTCAATCAGCCCCAGCATTTT. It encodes CASSLPGTNLTLNQPQHF.

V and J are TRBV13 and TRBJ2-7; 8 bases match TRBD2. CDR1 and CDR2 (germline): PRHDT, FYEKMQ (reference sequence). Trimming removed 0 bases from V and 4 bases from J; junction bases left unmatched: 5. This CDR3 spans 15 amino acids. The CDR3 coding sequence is TGTGCCAGCAGCTTAGGCTCCGCGGGGGGTTACGAGCAGTACTTC. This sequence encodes CASSLGSAGGYEQYF.

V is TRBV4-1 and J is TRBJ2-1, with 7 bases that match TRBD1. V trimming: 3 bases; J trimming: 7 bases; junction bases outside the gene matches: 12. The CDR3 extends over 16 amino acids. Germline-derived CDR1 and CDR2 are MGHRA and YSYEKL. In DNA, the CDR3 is TGCGCCAGCAGCCAGGAGGACTCCCCCAGGGGGAATGAGCAGTTCTTC. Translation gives CASSQEDSPRGNEQFF.

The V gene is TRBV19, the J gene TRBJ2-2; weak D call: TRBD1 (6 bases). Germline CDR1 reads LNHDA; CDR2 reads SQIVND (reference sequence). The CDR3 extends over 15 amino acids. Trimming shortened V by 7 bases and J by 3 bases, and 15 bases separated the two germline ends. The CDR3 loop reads CASTPRTGYTGELFF. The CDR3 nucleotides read TGTGCCAGTACCCCGAGAACAGGGTACACCGGGGAGCTGTTTTTT.

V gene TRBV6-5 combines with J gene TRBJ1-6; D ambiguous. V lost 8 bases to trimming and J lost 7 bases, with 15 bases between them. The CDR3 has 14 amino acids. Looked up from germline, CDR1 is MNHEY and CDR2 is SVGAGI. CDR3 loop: CASHPWAGNSPLHF. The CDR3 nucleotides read TGTGCCAGCCACCCATGGGCGGGAAATTCACCCCTCCACTTT.